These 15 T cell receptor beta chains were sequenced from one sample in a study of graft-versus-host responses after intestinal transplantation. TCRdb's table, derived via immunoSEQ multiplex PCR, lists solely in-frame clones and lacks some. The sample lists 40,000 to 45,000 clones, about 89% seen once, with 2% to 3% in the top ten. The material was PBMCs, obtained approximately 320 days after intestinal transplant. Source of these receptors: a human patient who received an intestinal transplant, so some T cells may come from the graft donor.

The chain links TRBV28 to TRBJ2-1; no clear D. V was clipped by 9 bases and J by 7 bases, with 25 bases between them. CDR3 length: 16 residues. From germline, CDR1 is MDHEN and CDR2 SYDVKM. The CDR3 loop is CARLHGGRFRVNEQFF. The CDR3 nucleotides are TGTGCCAGACTCCACGGTGGCCGTTTTAGAGTAAATGAGCAGTTCTTC.

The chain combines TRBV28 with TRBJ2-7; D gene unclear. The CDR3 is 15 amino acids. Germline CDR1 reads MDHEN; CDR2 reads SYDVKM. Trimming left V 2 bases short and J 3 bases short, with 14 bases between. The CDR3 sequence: CASSLASRDHYEQYF. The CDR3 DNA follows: TGTGCCAGCAGTTTAGCCTCAAGGGATCACTACGAGCAGTACTTC.

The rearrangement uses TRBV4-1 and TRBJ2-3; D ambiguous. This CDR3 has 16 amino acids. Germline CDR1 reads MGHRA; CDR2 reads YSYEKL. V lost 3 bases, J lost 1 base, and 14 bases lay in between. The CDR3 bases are TGCGCCAGCAGCCAGGCTGCGCTGGCGGGCACAGATACGCAGTATTTT. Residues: CASSQAALAGTDTQYF.

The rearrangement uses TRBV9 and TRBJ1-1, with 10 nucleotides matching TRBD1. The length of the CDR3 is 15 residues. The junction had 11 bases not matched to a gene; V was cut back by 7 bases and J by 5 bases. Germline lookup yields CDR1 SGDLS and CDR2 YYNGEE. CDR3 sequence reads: CASSLGGQGLTEAFF. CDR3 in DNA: TGTGCCAGCTCGCTTGGGGGACAGGGGTTAACTGAAGCTTTCTTT.

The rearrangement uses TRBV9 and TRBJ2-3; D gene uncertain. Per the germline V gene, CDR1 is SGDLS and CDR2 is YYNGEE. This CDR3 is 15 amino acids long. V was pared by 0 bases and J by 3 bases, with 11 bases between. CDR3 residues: CASSVARVKTDTQYF. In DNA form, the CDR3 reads TGTGCCAGCAGCGTAGCTCGGGTCAAAACAGATACGCAGTATTTT.

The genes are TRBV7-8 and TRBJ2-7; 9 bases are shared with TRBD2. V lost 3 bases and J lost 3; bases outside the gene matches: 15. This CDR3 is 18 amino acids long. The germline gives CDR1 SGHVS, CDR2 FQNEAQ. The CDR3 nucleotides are TGTGCCAGCAGCTTCTGGACTAGCGCAGATCACTCAGACTACGAGCAGTACTTC. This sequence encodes CASSFWTSADHSDYEQYF.

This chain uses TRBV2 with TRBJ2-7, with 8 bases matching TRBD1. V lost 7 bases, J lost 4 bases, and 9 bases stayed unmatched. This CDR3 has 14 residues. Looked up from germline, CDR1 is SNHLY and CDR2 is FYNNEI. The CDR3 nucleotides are TGTGCCAGCATTATCGGACAGGGCCTGTACGAGCAGTACTTC. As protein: CASIIGQGLYEQYF.

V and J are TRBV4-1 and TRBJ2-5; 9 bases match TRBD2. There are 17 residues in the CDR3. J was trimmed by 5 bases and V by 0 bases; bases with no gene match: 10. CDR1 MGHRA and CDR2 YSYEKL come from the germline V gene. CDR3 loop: CASSQDPGRGGRETQYF. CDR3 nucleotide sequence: TGCGCCAGCAGCCAAGATCCGGGGCGGGGGGGCCGCGAGACCCAGTACTTC.

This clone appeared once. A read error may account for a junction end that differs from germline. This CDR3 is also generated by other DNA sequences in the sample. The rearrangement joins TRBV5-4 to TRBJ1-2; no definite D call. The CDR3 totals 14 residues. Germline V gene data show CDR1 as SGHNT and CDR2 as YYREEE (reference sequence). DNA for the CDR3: TGTGCTAGCAGCTTGCGGGGTTCTAACTATGGCTACACCTTC. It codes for CASSLRGSNYGYTF.

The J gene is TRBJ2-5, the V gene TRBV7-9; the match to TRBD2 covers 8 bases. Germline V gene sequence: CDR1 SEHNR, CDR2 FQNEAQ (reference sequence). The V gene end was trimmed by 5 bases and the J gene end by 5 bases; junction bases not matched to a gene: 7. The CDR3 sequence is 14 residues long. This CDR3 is CASSPRGVWETQYF. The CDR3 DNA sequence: TGTGCCAGCAGCCCGCGGGGGGTCTGGGAGACCCAGTACTTC.

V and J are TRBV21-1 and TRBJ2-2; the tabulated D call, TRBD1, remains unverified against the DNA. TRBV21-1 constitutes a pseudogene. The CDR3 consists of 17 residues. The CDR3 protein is CASSKAGGQGRTGELFF. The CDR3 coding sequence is TGTGCCAGCAGCAAAGCAGGGGGACAGGGGAGAACCGGGGAGCTGTTTTTT.

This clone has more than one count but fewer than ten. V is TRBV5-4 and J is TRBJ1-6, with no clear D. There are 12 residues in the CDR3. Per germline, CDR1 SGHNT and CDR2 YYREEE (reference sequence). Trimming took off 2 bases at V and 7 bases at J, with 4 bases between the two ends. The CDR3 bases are TGTGCCAGCAGCTTTGCGAATTCACCCCTCCACTTT. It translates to CASSFANSPLHF.

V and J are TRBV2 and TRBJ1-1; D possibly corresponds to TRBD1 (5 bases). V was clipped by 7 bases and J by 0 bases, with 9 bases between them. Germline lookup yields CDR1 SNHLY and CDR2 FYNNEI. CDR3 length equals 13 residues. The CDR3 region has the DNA TGTGCCAGCACGCGGGACTTGAACACTGAAGCTTTCTTT. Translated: CASTRDLNTEAFF.

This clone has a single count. CDR3 protein: CASGPYPAGERTEAFF. Written as DNA, the CDR3 is TGTGCTAGTGGTCCCTACCCCGCAGGTGAGAGGACTGAAGCTTTCTTT. The chain carries TRBV12-5 and TRBJ1-1; D not certain. V lost 5 bases and J lost 5, with 21 bases in between. This CDR3 has 16 amino acids. CDR1 LGHNT and CDR2 FRNRAP come from the germline V gene. Using reference TRBV12-5 and TRBJ1-1 for the parts outside the CDR3, the full variable domain is DARVTQTPRHKVTEMGQEVTMRCQPILGHNTVFWYRQTMMQGLELLAYFRNRAPLDDSGMPKDRFSAEMPDATLATLKIQPSEPRDSAVYFCASGPYPAGERTEAFFGQGTRLTVV.

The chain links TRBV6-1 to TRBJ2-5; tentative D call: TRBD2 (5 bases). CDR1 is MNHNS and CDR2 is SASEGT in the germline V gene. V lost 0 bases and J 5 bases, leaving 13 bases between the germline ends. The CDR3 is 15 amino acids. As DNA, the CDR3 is TGTGCCAGCAGTGAAGCCGACTATCCCGGGGAGACCCAGTACTTC. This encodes CASSEADYPGETQYF.